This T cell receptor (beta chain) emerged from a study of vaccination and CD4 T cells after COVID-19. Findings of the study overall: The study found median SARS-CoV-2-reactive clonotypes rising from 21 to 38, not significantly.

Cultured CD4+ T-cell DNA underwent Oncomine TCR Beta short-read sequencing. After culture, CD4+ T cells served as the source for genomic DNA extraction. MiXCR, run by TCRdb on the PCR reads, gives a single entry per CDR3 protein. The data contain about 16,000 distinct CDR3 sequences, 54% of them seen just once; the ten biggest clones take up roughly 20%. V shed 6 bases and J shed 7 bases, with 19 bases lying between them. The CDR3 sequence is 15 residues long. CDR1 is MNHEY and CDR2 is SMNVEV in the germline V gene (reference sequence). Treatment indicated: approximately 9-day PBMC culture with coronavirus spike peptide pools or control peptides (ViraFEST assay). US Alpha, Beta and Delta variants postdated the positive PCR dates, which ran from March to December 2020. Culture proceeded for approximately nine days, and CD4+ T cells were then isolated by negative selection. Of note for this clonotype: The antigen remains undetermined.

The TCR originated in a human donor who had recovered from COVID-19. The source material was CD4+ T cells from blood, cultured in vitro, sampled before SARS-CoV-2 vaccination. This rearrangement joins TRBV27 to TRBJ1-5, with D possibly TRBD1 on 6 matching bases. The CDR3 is CASREEGRGDQPQHF. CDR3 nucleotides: TGTGCCAGCAGGGAAGAGGGCAGGGGTGACCAGCCCCAGCATTTT.